These T cell receptor beta chains were read from a single sample in a study of T cells in tumors after PD-1 blockade. Method: immunoSEQ multiplex PCR; TCRdb's copy keeps in-frame clones and lacks some. This sample has approximately 59,000 clones, with about 80% found just once. Sequenced material: PBMCs, taken before anti-PD-1 treatment. Every receptor here comes from a human donor with basal cell carcinoma. CDR3s leave out the opening cysteine and the closing phenylalanine or tryptophan. D genes are given only for firm matches.

TRBV6-5 NA ASRDVQGAYGYT
TRBV5-1 NA ATTLAGASYNEQF
TRBV5-1 TRBD1 ASSLLGGSTDTQY
TRBV6-6 TRBD1 ASSYLDRGSGQPQH
TRBV27 TRBD1 ASSARDRGYNSPLH
TRBV2 TRBD2 ASSGHGGDEQF
TRBV7-6 TRBD2 ASRFSAGGTDTQY
TRBV2 TRBD1 ASSERGRTSYEQY
TRBV19 NA ASSPRQTYSNQPQH
TRBV9 NA ASSERPASTSTDTQY
TRBV2 NA ASSVVGSGANVLT
TRBV5-1 NA ASSLEAGFTDTQY
TRBV2 TRBD1 ASSRDRGEKLF
TRBV6-1 NA ASSERTEYEQY